This TCR beta chain originates from a study of blood T cell repertoires in COVID-19. Study information: The samples span acute and convalescent COVID-19 from the United States, Italy and Spain. Nucleic acid was either cDNA or gDNA, and it came from T cells, B-cell-depleted T cells, or PBMCs.

Germline lookup yields CDR1 MNHEY and CDR2 SMNVEV (reference sequence). The CDR3 has 16 residues. Between the trimmed V and J ends, which lost 1 base and 2 bases, there was a span of 15 bases. In the original workflow: Amplification with reference gene primers provided the estimates of nucleated cell counts. Some clones are missing from TCRdb's copy, which holds only in-frame ones; the method was immunoSEQ multiplex PCR. D and trimming come from the DNA, and the V and J calls and clone size come from that table. In the table there are 200,000 to 300,000 clones, around 90% of which are singletons. Seattle's cohort entered during active infection and was followed longitudinally.

The chain links TRBV27 to TRBJ2-7, with D maybe TRBD2 (5 bases). This receptor was obtained from a person aged 18 to 35 with COVID-19, enrolled during active disease. Sequenced sample: peripheral blood. Here the CDR3 DNA reads TGTGCCAGCAGTTTATTAGGTCTCCGGGAAACCTACGAGCAGTACTTC. Amino acids: CASSLLGLRETYEQYF.